This T cell receptor beta chain comes out of a study of shared T cell receptors in the human thymus. With respect to this clone: Other DNA sequences in this sample translate to the same CDR3.

Trimming left V 6 bases short and J 3 bases short, with 10 bases between. Germline V CDR1 and CDR2: SGHAT, FQNNGV. This CDR3 is built from 13 residues. The protocol was immunoSEQ multiplex PCR, while the TCRdb copy is restricted to in-frame clones and leaves out a portion. The sample includes 650,000 to 950,000 clones, approximately 85% of them seen just once. These same data were also listed under a study on human thymus T cells. Turning to that study: Resections that were taken during corrective heart surgery supplied the thymus tissue. Thymic and blood repertoires showed apparently biased V and J gene usage. Reports from related research described highly overlapping thymic repertoires among unrelated individuals.

The sequencing sample was made of thymocytes. The sequence was obtained from a girl under three years old with a congenital heart defect. J is TRBJ2-3 and V is TRBV11-2; D might be TRBD1 (6 bases). The CDR3, as DNA: TGTGCCAGCAGTGACCAGGGGACAGATACGCAGTATTTT. Amino acids: CASSDQGTDTQYF. The entire variable domain, with the rest obtained from reference TRBV11-2 and TRBJ2-3, is as follows: EAGVAQSPRYKIIEKRQSVAFWCNPISGHATLYWYQQILGQGPKLLIQFQNNGVVDDSQLPKDRFSAERLKGVDSTLKIQPAKLEDSAVYLCASSDQGTDTQYFGPGTRLTVL.